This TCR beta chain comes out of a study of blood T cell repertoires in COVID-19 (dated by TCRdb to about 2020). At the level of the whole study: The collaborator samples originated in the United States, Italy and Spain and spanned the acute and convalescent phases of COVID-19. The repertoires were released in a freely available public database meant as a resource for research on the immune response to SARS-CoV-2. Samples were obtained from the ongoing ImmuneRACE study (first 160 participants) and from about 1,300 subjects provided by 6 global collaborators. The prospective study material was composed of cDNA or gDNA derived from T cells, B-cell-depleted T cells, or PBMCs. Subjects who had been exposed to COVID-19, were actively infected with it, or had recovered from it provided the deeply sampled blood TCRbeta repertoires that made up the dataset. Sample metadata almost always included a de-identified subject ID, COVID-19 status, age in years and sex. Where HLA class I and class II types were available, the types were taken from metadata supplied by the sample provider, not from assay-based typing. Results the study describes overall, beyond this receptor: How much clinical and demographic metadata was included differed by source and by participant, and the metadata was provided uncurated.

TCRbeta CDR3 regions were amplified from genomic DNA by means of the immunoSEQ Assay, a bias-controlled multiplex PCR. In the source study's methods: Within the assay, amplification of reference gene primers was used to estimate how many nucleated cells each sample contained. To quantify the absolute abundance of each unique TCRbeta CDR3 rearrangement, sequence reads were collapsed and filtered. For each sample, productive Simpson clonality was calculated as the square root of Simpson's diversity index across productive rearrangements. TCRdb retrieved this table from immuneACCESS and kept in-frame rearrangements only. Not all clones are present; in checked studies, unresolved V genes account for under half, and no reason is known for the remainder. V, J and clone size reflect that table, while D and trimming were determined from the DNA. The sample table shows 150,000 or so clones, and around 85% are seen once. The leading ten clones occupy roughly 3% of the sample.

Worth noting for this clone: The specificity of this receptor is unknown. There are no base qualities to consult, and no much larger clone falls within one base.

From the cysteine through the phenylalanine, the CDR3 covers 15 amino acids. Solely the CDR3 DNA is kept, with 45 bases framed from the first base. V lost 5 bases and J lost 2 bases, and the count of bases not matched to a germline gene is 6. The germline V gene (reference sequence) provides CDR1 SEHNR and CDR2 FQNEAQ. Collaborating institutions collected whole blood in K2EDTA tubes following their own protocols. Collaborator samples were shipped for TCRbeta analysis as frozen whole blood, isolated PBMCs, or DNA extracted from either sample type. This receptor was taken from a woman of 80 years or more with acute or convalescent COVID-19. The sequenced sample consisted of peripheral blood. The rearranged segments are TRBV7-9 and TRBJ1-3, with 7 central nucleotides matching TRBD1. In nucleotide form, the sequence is TGTGCCAGCAGCGTCCACGGGACAGCTGGAAACACCATATATTTT. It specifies CASSVHGTAGNTIYF. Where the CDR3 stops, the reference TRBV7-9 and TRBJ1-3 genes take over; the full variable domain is DTGVSQNPRHKITKRGQNVTFRCDPISEHNRLYWYRQTLGQGPEFLTYFQNEAQLEKSRLLSDRFSAERPKGSFSTLEIQRTEQGDSAMYLCASSVHGTAGNTIYFGEGSWLTVV.